The source of this T cell receptor (beta chain) is a study of cytomegalovirus exposure and HLA in healthy donors. A note on this clone: The target antigen is unknown.

Points from the study as a whole: A later analysis by the authors found several of the most significant clusters apparently linked to common viral pathogens.

Per germline, CDR1 SGDLS and CDR2 YYNGEE. V was cut by 2 bases and J by 0 bases, with 6 bases left in between. This CDR3 comprises 15 residues. PCR amplification relied on 60 Vbeta primers (plus 13 Jbeta primers). This table comes from immunoSEQ multiplex PCR, and its TCRdb copy is limited to in-frame clones, with some not included. The data show some 120,000 clones, with roughly four fifths seen just once and about 1.8% held by the top ten. This chain joins TRBV9 and TRBJ2-6, with D unresolved. Sequencing was carried out using PBMCs. The TCR was taken from a man between 18 and 35 years old in good health and CMV-seronegative. CDR3 DNA sequence: TGTGCCAGCAGCGTGAGTCGCTCTGGGGCCAACGTCCTGACTTTC. The encoded protein is CASSVSRSGANVLTF.